These 17 T cell receptor beta chains share one sample of origin, sequenced in a study of cytomegalovirus exposure and HLA in healthy donors. Use of 60 Vbeta and 13 Jbeta primers characterized the PCR. Assay: immunoSEQ multiplex PCR; the TCRdb copy retains only in-frame clones and omits some. The sample records 110,000 or so clones, 70% to 80% being singletons. Sequencing was carried out using PBMCs. These receptors originate from a young man in good health and CMV-seronegative.

The rearrangement uses TRBV4-3 and TRBJ2-5; D is possibly TRBD1 (5 bases). Germline V gives CDR1 LGHNA, CDR2 YSLEER. Deletions cut 1 base from V and 4 bases from J, with 16 bases between. The CDR3 loop spans 16 amino acids. Here the CDR3 DNA reads TGCGCCAGCAGCCAAGTCTACTGGGGAAGGGGAGAGACCCAGTACTTC. Translation: CASSQVYWGRGETQYF.

The V and J genes are TRBV7-2 and TRBJ1-5; TRBD1 matches at 10 bases. V lost 5 bases to trimming and J lost 2 bases; unmatched junction nucleotides: 6. Looked up from germline, CDR1 is SGHTA and CDR2 is FQGNSA. The CDR3 has 16 amino acids. In DNA form, the CDR3 reads TGTGCCAGCAGCCAAGCCGGGACAGGGGGCAATCAGCCCCAGCATTTT. Protein: CASSQAGTGGNQPQHF.

The chain employs TRBV25-1 and TRBJ1-6; 8 bases are shared with TRBD1. V gave up 4 bases and J gave up 12 bases; unmatched junction bases: 5. From germline, CDR1 is MGHDK and CDR2 SYGVNS. The CDR3 is 13 residues long. The CDR3 reads CASSATGAGPLHF. The CDR3 bases are TGTGCCAGCAGTGCGACAGGGGCCGGACCCCTCCACTTT.

The rearrangement joins TRBV27 to TRBJ1-1; no clear D. Per germline, CDR1 MNHEY and CDR2 SMNVEV (reference sequence). The germline V and J ends were trimmed by 2 bases and 2 bases, with 6 bases remaining between them. This CDR3 comprises 13 residues. DNA for the CDR3: TGTGCCAGCAGTTTAGAAACTAACACTGAAGCTTTCTTT. This translates into CASSLETNTEAFF.

The DNA for the CDR3 is TGTGCCAGCAGCTTACAGGGCCTCTCCAATGAGCAGTTCTTC. Its translation is CASSLQGLSNEQFF. The chain recombines TRBV7-2 with TRBJ2-1; D perhaps matches TRBD1 (5 bases). The V and J ends lost 2 bases and 6 bases respectively, with 11 bases between them. The CDR3 runs to 14 residues. Germline V gene data show CDR1 as SGHTA and CDR2 as FQGNSA. The full variable domain, with the rest looked up from reference TRBV7-2 and TRBJ2-1, is GAGVSQSPSNKVTEKGKDVELRCDPISGHTALYWYRQSLGQGLEFLIYFQGNSAPDKSGLPSDRFSAERTGGSVSTLTIQRTQQEDSAVYLCASSLQGLSNEQFFGPGTRLTVL.

The rearrangement uses TRBV5-1 and TRBJ2-1; 9 bases fit TRBD1. The germline CDR1 and CDR2 sequences are SGHRS and YFSETQ. CDR3 length: 17 residues. Trimming cost V 1 base and J 7 bases; bases outside gene matches: 12. CDR3 bases: TGCGCCAGCAGCTTGCTTACTCCGGGACAGGGAAGAAATGAGCAGTTCTTC. It encodes CASSLLTPGQGRNEQFF. The whole variable domain, filled in from reference TRBV5-1 and TRBJ2-1, reads KAGVTQTPRYLIKTRGQQVTLSCSPISGHRSVSWYQQTPGQGLQFLFEYFSETQRNKGNFPGRFSGRQFSNSRSEMNVSTLELGDSALYLCASSLLTPGQGRNEQFFGPGTRLTVL.

The chain uses TRBV18 and TRBJ1-1, with 8 bases that match TRBD1. The CDR3 length is 15 residues. Germline V gene data show CDR1 as KGHSH and CDR2 as LQKENI. Germline trimming cut 4 bases from V and 2 bases from J; bases unmatched to any gene: 6. Here the CDR3 DNA reads TGTGCCAGCTCACTGAGGACAGGGATAAACACTGAAGCTTTCTTT. The encoded protein is CASSLRTGINTEAFF.

This clone was counted a few times. The chain has TRBV29-1 and TRBJ2-1; D possibly corresponds to TRBD1 (6 bases). CDR3 length: 12 amino acids. CDR1 and CDR2 (germline): SQVTM, ANQGSEA. Deletions cut 3 bases from V and 10 bases from J, with 13 bases between. The CDR3 protein is CSVDAGVGEQFF. The CDR3 nucleotides are TGCAGCGTTGATGCAGGGGTTGGGGAGCAGTTCTTC.

The chain employs TRBV7-8 and TRBJ1-4; the match to TRBD1 covers 8 bases. CDR3 length: 16 residues. CDR1 is SGHVS, CDR2 FQNEAQ, per germline. V shed 5 bases and J 2 bases; nucleotides not matched to a gene: 7. CDR3 region: CASSLGQGATNEKLFF. CDR3 sequence (DNA): TGTGCCAGCAGCCTTGGACAGGGTGCCACTAATGAAAAACTGTTTTTT.

The rearrangement links TRBV5-1 to TRBJ1-1; D perhaps matches TRBD1 (6 bases). The germline V and J ends were trimmed by 3 bases and 4 bases, with 13 bases remaining between them. The CDR3 spans 14 residues. Germline assignment: CDR1 SGHRS and CDR2 YFSETQ. CDR3: CASSSGALGTEAFF. Written as DNA, the CDR3 is TGCGCCAGCAGCTCAGGGGCCCTCGGCACTGAAGCTTTCTTT.

This clone was recorded a few times. V gene TRBV6-6 combines with J gene TRBJ2-4; 7 nucleotides line up with TRBD1. Germline loops: CDR1 MNHNY, CDR2 SVGAGI (reference sequence). V lost 0 bases to trimming and J lost 7 bases; unmatched junction nucleotides: 0. The CDR3 spans 13 residues. The CDR3 loop reads CASSYSQGNIQYF. CDR3 nucleotides: TGTGCCAGCAGTTACTCACAGGGGAACATTCAGTACTTC.

This clone was recorded once. This chain uses TRBV9 with TRBJ2-1; TRBD2 agrees at 11 bases. Per germline, CDR1 SGDLS and CDR2 YYNGEE. After removal of 4 bases from V and 3 bases from J, the junction contained 9 bases not matched to a gene. The CDR3 spans 17 residues. CDR3 region: CASSLTSGRGIYNEQFF. The CDR3 bases are TGTGCCAGCAGCCTAACTAGCGGGAGAGGTATCTACAATGAGCAGTTCTTC.

V usage is TRBV4-1 and J usage is TRBJ1-2, with TRBD1 matching 10 bases. Looked up from germline, CDR1 is MGHRA and CDR2 is YSYEKL. Trimming cost V 4 bases and J 5 bases; bases outside gene matches: 7. This CDR3 is 15 amino acids long. CDR3 sequence (DNA): TGCGCCAGCAGCCGGATAGGACAGGGGGGGTATGGCTACACCTTC. Its translation: CASSRIGQGGYGYTF.

The chain carries TRBV12-5 and TRBJ2-7; D not certain. The CDR3 extends over 13 amino acids. The germline V gene has CDR1 LGHNT and CDR2 FRNRAP. V gave up 7 bases and J gave up 2 bases, with 12 bases separating them. CDR3 DNA: TGTGCTAGTGCCAAAGTTGGCCCCTACGAGCAGTACTTC. Its translation is CASAKVGPYEQYF.

The chain uses TRBV7-8 and TRBJ2-7, with 7 bases lining up with TRBD2. The CDR3 runs to 14 residues. Germline loops: CDR1 SGHVS, CDR2 FQNEAQ. The V and J ends lost 5 bases and 3 bases, in that order; junction bases with no gene match: 7. This CDR3 is CASSQQTSYYEQYF. CDR3 bases: TGTGCCAGCAGCCAACAGACTAGCTACTACGAGCAGTACTTC.

The V call is TRBV13, the J call TRBJ1-6; D gene ambiguous. Trimming pared 0 bases from V and 9 bases from J, leaving 18 bases between. This CDR3 region has 17 residues. Germline values: CDR1 PRHDT, CDR2 FYEKMQ (reference sequence). The CDR3 DNA sequence: TGTGCCAGCAGCTTAGGGGCGGGGATAGGGCCAGGTTCACCCCTCCACTTT. Protein: CASSLGAGIGPGSPLHF.

This chain connects TRBV27 to TRBJ1-3, with 8 bases identical to TRBD1. CDR1 MNHEY and CDR2 SMNVEV come from the germline V gene (reference sequence). The CDR3 has 15 amino acids. V shed 5 bases and J 8 bases; nucleotides not matched to a gene: 11. In DNA form, the CDR3 reads TGTGCCAGCAGTCCTGCCAGGGGGCTATTAGACACCATATATTTT. Translation: CASSPARGLLDTIYF.